Listed below are T cell receptor beta chains from one sample, sequenced in a study of T cell responses to AZD1222 COVID-19 vaccine. TCRdb keeps only in-frame clones here, not all; method: immunoSEQ multiplex PCR. The sample includes around 80,000 clones, 80% to 90% seen only once; the top ten take over 9.5%. The source material was peripheral blood, sampled 28 days after the second AZD1222 dose. These receptors all stem from an adult who received the AZD1222 COVID-19 vaccine. The CDR3 runs from the conserved cysteine through the conserved F or W. A D gene is named only where the DNA matches it firmly. Not every row has a clone size; where given, it reads once, few, many or a size class.

TRBD1,TRBV14,TRBJ2-5,NA,TGTGCCAGCAGCCCCCCGAAGGGGACAGGGCGTCTCCAAGAGACCCAGTACTTC,CASSPPKGTGRLQETQYF
NA,TRBV2,TRBJ1-2,NA,TGTGCCAGCAGTGAAAACTATGGCTACACCTTC,CASSENYGYTF
NA,TRBV27,TRBJ1-1,NA,TGTGCCAGCAGGCCGAGGGAACAGGGAACGAACACTGAAGCTTTCTTT,CASRPREQGTNTEAFF
TRBD1,TRBV27,TRBJ1-6,few,TGTGCCAGCACCAAATTAACAGGGGGCAGCCCCCTCCACTTT,CASTKLTGGSPLHF
NA,TRBV15,TRBJ2-7,NA,TGTGCCACCAGCAGAGATCCTGTAGACTACGAGCAGTACTTC,CATSRDPVDYEQYF
NA,TRBV27,TRBJ1-5,NA,TGTGCCAGCAGGCTTATGGGTCAGCCCCAGCATTTT,CASRLMGQPQHF
NA,TRBV25-1,TRBJ1-5,NA,TGTGCCAGCAGTGAATACGGCGCAGGCAATCAGCCCCAGCATTTT,CASSEYGAGNQPQHF
NA,TRBV5-4,TRBJ2-1,few,TGTGCCACCAACCGGGGAATGGAGGCCTACAATGAGCAGTTCTTC,CATNRGMEAYNEQFF
NA,TRBV19,TRBJ2-1,NA,TGTGCCAGTACCACACCCGGCGGGGGCCTACACAATGAGCAGTTCTTC,CASTTPGGGLHNEQFF
NA,TRBV5-5,TRBJ1-4,NA,TGTGCCAGCAGCTTGGCAGGGCAGGGTGAGCATGAAAAACTGTTTTTT,CASSLAGQGEHEKLFF
TRBD1,TRBV12-3/TRBV12-4,TRBJ2-3,NA,TGTGCCAGCAGCCGACAGGGTGTAGATACGCAGTATTTT,CASSRQGVDTQYF
NA,TRBV11-3,TRBJ1-5,NA,TGTGCCAGCAGCTTAGTGGGGCGGGGGGACCGAAAATCAAGTCAGCCCCAGCATTTT,CASSLVGRGDRKSSQPQHF
NA,TRBV12-3/TRBV12-4,TRBJ1-6,once,TGTGCCAGCAGTTTAACAGCTAATTCACCCCTCCACTTT,CASSLTANSPLHF
NA,TRBV2,TRBJ1-5,NA,TGTGCCAGCAGTGACGGCCACTATAGCAATCAGCCCCAGCATTTT,CASSDGHYSNQPQHF